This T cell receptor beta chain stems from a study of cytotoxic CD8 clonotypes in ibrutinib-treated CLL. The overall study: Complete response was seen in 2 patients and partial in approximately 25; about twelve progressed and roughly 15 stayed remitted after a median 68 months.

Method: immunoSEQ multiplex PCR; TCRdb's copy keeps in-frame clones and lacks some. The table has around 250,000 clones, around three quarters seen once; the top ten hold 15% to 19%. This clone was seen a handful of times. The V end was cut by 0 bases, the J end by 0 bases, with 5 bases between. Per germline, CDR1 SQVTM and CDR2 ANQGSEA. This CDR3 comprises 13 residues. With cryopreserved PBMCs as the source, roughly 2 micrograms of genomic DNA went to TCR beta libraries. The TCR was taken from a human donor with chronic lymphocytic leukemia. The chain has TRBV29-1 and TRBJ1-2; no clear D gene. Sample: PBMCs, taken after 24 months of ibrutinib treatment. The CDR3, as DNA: TGCAGCGTTGAAGATCAGGCTAACTATGGCTACACCTTC. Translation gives CSVEDQANYGYTF.